This T cell receptor beta chain appears in the sequencing data of a study of shared clonotypes between healthy human individuals. Whole-study results and caveats: About 5% was the fraction of naive CD4 clonotypes found shared across a few donors.

This clone has only one observation. Its antigen remains unknown. Germline V gene data show CDR1 as GTSNPN and CDR2 as SVGIG (reference sequence). Trimming left V 4 bases short and J 4 bases short, with 13 bases between. The CDR3 length is 13 residues. Naivety among CD8 cells was defined by CD45RO negativity and positive CCR7 selection, thereby excluding terminally differentiated effector memory CD45RA+ cells. Profiled with immunoSEQ multiplex PCR; TCRdb holds only in-frame clones, not every one. The repertoire holds 2 million or so clones, with over 85% as singletons. This TCR was recovered from a man between 18 and 35 years old in good health. Material for sequencing was naive CD8+ T cells sorted from blood. The chain links TRBV30 to TRBJ1-2, with a weak D call TRBD1 (5 bases). CDR3: CAWTLGRGYGYTF. CDR3 coding DNA: TGTGCCTGGACCCTGGGGCGTGGCTATGGCTACACCTTC.